Listed below are T cell receptor beta chains from one sample, sequenced in a study of blood T cell repertoires in COVID-19. Method: immunoSEQ multiplex PCR; TCRdb's copy keeps in-frame clones and lacks some. In the table there are about 80,000 clones, 91% of which are singletons. Sequencing was carried out using peripheral blood. These receptors were collected from a woman between 50 and 59 years old in a cohort sampled during active COVID-19. Both conserved end residues are part of each CDR3. Each record gives: J gene, D gene, V gene, clone size, CDR3 DNA, CDR3 protein. A D gene is named only where the DNA matches it firmly. A row's size may be missing; if present it is once, few, many or a size class.

>TRBJ2-3|TRBD2|TRBV7-3|-
TGTGCCAGCAGCTTGAATAGCGGGGCCACAGATACGCAGTATTTT
CASSLNSGATDTQYF
>TRBJ1-2|-|TRBV7-9|-
TGTGCCAGCAGCTCTTACACCTTC
CASSSYTF
>TRBJ2-1|TRBD2|TRBV5-1|once
TGCGCCAGCAGCTTGACTAGCGGGGGGGCTTGGAATGAGCAGTTCTTC
CASSLTSGGAWNEQFF
>TRBJ2-3|TRBD2|TRBV4-2|-
TGTGCCAGCAGCCAGGCGGCGGGAGGGCCCACAGATACGCAGTATTTT
CASSQAAGGPTDTQYF
>TRBJ1-2|-|TRBV7-2|few
TGTGCCAGCAGCTTAGCTCCGACTAAATTTGGGGGGGGCTACACCTTC
CASSLAPTKFGGGYTF
>TRBJ1-1|-|TRBV9|-
TGTGCCAGCAGCGCCACAGGGACGAACACTGAAGCTTTCTTT
CASSATGTNTEAFF
>TRBJ2-3|TRBD2|TRBV2|once
TGTGCCAGCAGAGAGGGACTAGCGGGGGGGTCAGATACGCAGTATTTT
CASREGLAGGSDTQYF
>TRBJ1-2|-|TRBV5-1|-
TGCGCCAGCAGCTTGGAGCCAGGCGCCCAATATGGCTACACCTTC
CASSLEPGAQYGYTF
>TRBJ2-3|TRBD2|TRBV19|-
TGTGCCAGTGGGGCTGGGACTAGCGGGAGTTCAGATACGCAGTATTTT
CASGAGTSGSSDTQYF
>TRBJ1-5|-|TRBV7-2|-
TGTGCCAGCAGCTTATCGAGATACGCTCTCCTCTCCAATCAGCCCCAGCATTTT
CASSLSRYALLSNQPQHF
>TRBJ1-2|TRBD1|TRBV6-1|-
TGTGCCAGCAGTGACCGGGACAGGGGGCGCCGTGGCTATGGCTACACCTTC
CASSDRDRGRRGYGYTF
>TRBJ1-6|TRBD1|TRBV5-1|-
TGCGCCAGCAGCTACGGACAGGATAATTCACCCCTCCACTTT
CASSYGQDNSPLHF
>TRBJ2-7|-|TRBV7-3|-
TGTGCCAGCAGCCCCCGCGTAACCTACGAGCAGTACTTC
CASSPRVTYEQYF
>TRBJ2-7|TRBD1|TRBV5-1|-
TGCGCCAGCAGCCCCACCGACGGATACGGGACAGTACCCTACGAGCAGTACTTC
CASSPTDGYGTVPYEQYF
>TRBJ1-2|-|TRBV5-6|-
TGTGCCAGCAGCTTGGCCGGGTTTGGCTACACCTTC
CASSLAGFGYTF
>TRBJ1-5|-|TRBV19|-
TGTGCCAGTAGTAGGTCGGGGGGCCGCAATCAGCCCCAGCATTTT
CASSRSGGRNQPQHF
>TRBJ2-7|-|TRBV9|-
TGTGCCAGCAGCGTAGCTGGGGGGGGCGACGAGCAGTACTTC
CASSVAGGGDEQYF
>TRBJ2-3|-|TRBV29-1|-
TGCAGCGTGGGAGGTAGCACAGATACGCAGTATTTT
CSVGGSTDTQYF
>TRBJ2-1|TRBD2|TRBV3-1/TRBV3-2|-
TGTGCCAGCAGCCAAGATGTCACCCGGGACTACCAGCAGTTCTTC
CASSQDVTRDYQQFF
>TRBJ2-2|-|TRBV9|-
TGTGCCAGCAGCCCTTATGGACAAGTTAGTGGCGGGGAGCTGTTTTTT
CASSPYGQVSGGELFF
>TRBJ2-7|-|TRBV7-9|-
TGTGCCAGCAGCTTCGAGACAGGATCCTACGAGCAGTACTTC
CASSFETGSYEQYF
>TRBJ2-3|TRBD2|TRBV5-1|-
TGCGCCAGCAGCCTGTATGGGACTAGCGGGGGGGCGACAGATACGCAGTATTTT
CASSLYGTSGGATDTQYF
>TRBJ2-7|TRBD1|TRBV3-1/TRBV3-2|-
TGTGCCAGCAGCCCCCGGACAGGGGGCTCTTTCTCCTTCGAGCAGTACTTC
CASSPRTGGSFSFEQYF
>TRBJ1-2|-|TRBV6-5|-
TGTGCCAGTAGGGATCGGGGAGGCTATGGCTACACCTTC
CASRDRGGYGYTF
>TRBJ2-1|TRBD1|TRBV6-2/TRBV6-3|-
TGTGCCAGCAGTTCCGACAGGGGGTTATACAATGAGCAGTTCTTC
CASSSDRGLYNEQFF
>TRBJ2-2|-|TRBV9|-
TGTGCCAGCAGCGTGAGGCTAGCTATGAACACCGGGGAGCTGTTTTTT
CASSVRLAMNTGELFF
>TRBJ2-7|TRBD1|TRBV5-6|-
TGTGCCAGCAGATTACAGGGGTTCGAGCAGTACTTC
CASRLQGFEQYF
>TRBJ2-3|-|TRBV19|-
TGTGCCAGTAGTTCTATCGGGGGCACAGATACGCAGTATTTT
CASSSIGGTDTQYF